A selection of T cell receptor beta chains follows, all from one sample in a study of T-cell memory formation after mild COVID-19. One entry per CDR3 protein, called by TCRdb with MiXCR from the 5' RACE reads. Here the sample spans hundreds of thousands of distinct CDR3 sequences, about 20% being singletons. What was sequenced was PBMCs or a T cell subset sorted from them (not recorded which). Receptor source: an adult woman who had mild COVID-19 (a few samples of this study predate the infection). Cell type and time point are not known. Both conserved end residues are part of each CDR3. The D gene is left open where the match is weak. Size tells how often a clone was seen (once, few, many) or the class of an expanded clone, and some rows leave it out.

V gene	D gene	J gene	clone size	CDR3 protein	CDR3 DNA
TRBV12-3/TRBV12-4	NA	TRBJ2-1	NA	CASSLGASGSRFF	TGTGCCAGCAGTTTAGGAGCCTCGGGGTCTCGGTTCTTC
TRBV9	NA	TRBJ1-5	NA	CASSVVRGSSNQPQHF	TGTGCCAGCAGCGTAGTAAGGGGGTCTAGCAATCAGCCCCAGCATTTT
TRBV5-1	NA	TRBJ2-7	few	CASSHRQDGVGEQYF	TGCGCCAGCAGCCACAGACAAGACGGAGTGGGGGAGCAGTACTTC
TRBV19	TRBD1	TRBJ1-5	NA	CASRIGTGVRQPQHF	TGTGCCAGTAGGATAGGGACAGGGGTACGGCAGCCCCAGCATTTT
TRBV20-1	NA	TRBJ2-3	few	CSARGNRTLPDTQYF	TGCAGTGCTAGAGGGAACCGGACTCTCCCAGATACGCAGTATTTT
TRBV2	NA	TRBJ1-2	NA	CASSDIEFDSYGYTF	TGTGCCAGCAGTGATATTGAATTCGACAGTTATGGCTACACCTTC
TRBV4-3	NA	TRBJ1-1	few	CASSQDLGGLDTEAFF	TGCGCCAGCAGCCAAGATTTGGGGGGCCTGGACACTGAAGCTTTCTTT
TRBV20-1	NA	TRBJ1-1	once	CSASLEVVMGEAFF	TGCAGTGCTAGCCTAGAGGTGGTGATGGGTGAAGCTTTCTTT
TRBV6-6	TRBD2	TRBJ2-1	NA	CASTPGYRGGGEQFF	TGTGCCAGCACCCCCGGCTATCGGGGGGGCGGTGAGCAGTTCTTC
TRBV5-1	NA	TRBJ1-4	NA	CASSPGHPTNEKLFF	TGCGCCAGCAGCCCGGGACATCCAACTAATGAAAAACTGTTTTTT
TRBV20-1	NA	TRBJ1-2	NA	CSASYDPYRYTF	TGCAGTGCTAGTTATGATCCTTATCGCTACACCTTC
TRBV7-2	TRBD2	TRBJ2-5	NA	CASSLDLAGDGTQYF	TGTGCCAGCAGCTTAGATCTAGCGGGGGACGGGACCCAGTACTTC
TRBV4-1	TRBD2	TRBJ2-7	many	CASSQVRTSGGRSYEQYF	TGCGCCAGCAGCCAAGTTCGGACTAGCGGGGGCCGCTCCTACGAGCAGTACTTC
TRBV6-6	NA	TRBJ2-7	few	CASSYSRTRSTYEQYF	TGTGCCAGCAGTTACTCCCGGACAAGGTCGACCTACGAGCAGTACTTC
TRBV7-2	TRBD2	TRBJ2-3	few	CASSLAVAGSTDTQYF	TGTGCCAGCAGCTTAGCGGTAGCGGGCAGCACAGATACGCAGTATTTT
TRBV24-1	TRBD2	TRBJ2-2	NA	CATSAADGGAISPGELFF	TGTGCCACCAGTGCCGCCGACGGGGGGGCAATTAGTCCCGGGGAGCTGTTTTTT
TRBV29-1	TRBD2	TRBJ2-3	NA	CSVKTGQRDDTQYF	TGCAGCGTTAAGACCGGCCAGCGGGATGATACGCAGTATTTT
TRBV13	NA	TRBJ1-3	few	CASSLGRRGGNTIYF	TGTGCCAGCAGCTTAGGGCGGAGAGGGGGAAACACCATATATTTT
TRBV12-3/TRBV12-4	TRBD2	TRBJ2-2	few	CASSNGLAGRTGELFF	TGTGCCAGCAGCAACGGACTAGCGGGCCGCACCGGGGAGCTGTTTTTT
TRBV18	TRBD1	TRBJ1-2	NA	CASSPATGGSYGYTF	TGTGCCAGCTCACCAGCGACAGGGGGAAGTTATGGCTACACCTTC
TRBV6-5	TRBD1	TRBJ1-2	NA	CASSPQGSGYTF	TGTGCCAGCAGTCCACAGGGGTCTGGCTACACCTTC
TRBV7-7	TRBD1	TRBJ2-1	NA	CASSRTGGSYNEQFF	TGTGCCAGCAGTCGAACAGGGGGGTCCTACAATGAGCAGTTCTTC
TRBV20-1	TRBD2	TRBJ2-1	NA	CSARLAGGPHWEQFF	TGCAGTGCCCGACTAGCGGGGGGGCCGCATTGGGAGCAGTTCTTC
TRBV5-1	TRBD1	TRBJ2-7	few	CASSPGQTISYEQYF	TGCGCCAGCAGCCCGGGACAGACTATCTCCTACGAGCAGTACTTC
TRBV5-1	NA	TRBJ2-1	NA	CASSVGWTTLTDNEQFF	TGCGCCAGCAGCGTAGGATGGACTACTCTGACGGACAATGAGCAGTTCTTC
TRBV7-9	TRBD2	TRBJ2-2	NA	CASSLTSGLTGELFF	TGTGCCAGCAGCTTGACTAGCGGTCTCACCGGGGAGCTGTTTTTT
TRBV4-2	NA	TRBJ1-5	few	CASSQEGPGTAQPQHF	TGTGCCAGCAGCCAAGAAGGGCCAGGGACGGCCCAGCCCCAGCATTTT
TRBV7-8	TRBD2	TRBJ2-1	NA	CASSLRLAGGDNEQFF	TGTGCCAGCAGCTTAAGACTAGCGGGGGGGGACAATGAGCAGTTCTTC
TRBV15	NA	TRBJ2-3	many	CATSRDLQEKEYF	TGTGCCACCAGCAGAGATCTCCAAGAAAAGGAGTATTTT
TRBV29-1	TRBD2	TRBJ2-1	few	CSVESSGGAGEFF	TGCAGCGTTGAATCTAGCGGGGGGGCCGGCGAGTTCTTC
TRBV6-2/TRBV6-3	NA	TRBJ1-1	NA	CASSYARGVNTEAFF	TGTGCCAGCAGTTATGCGAGGGGGGTGAACACTGAAGCTTTCTTT
TRBV7-2	NA	TRBJ1-2	NA	CASSLDQGTHTF	TGTGCCAGCAGCCTAGACCAGGGGACTCACACCTTC
TRBV7-2	NA	TRBJ2-3	few	CASSSQGLLTDTQYF	TGTGCCAGCAGCTCCCAGGGACTGCTCACAGATACGCAGTATTTT
TRBV12-3/TRBV12-4	NA	TRBJ2-5	NA	CASSLANAAQYF	TGTGCCAGCAGTTTAGCGAATGCGGCCCAGTACTTC
TRBV9	TRBD1	TRBJ1-1	NA	CASSVGDRTEAFF	TGTGCCAGCAGCGTAGGGGACAGAACTGAAGCTTTCTTT
TRBV6-2/TRBV6-3	NA	TRBJ1-1	NA	CASSYQYDRPPMNTEAFF	TGTGCCAGCAGTTATCAGTACGACAGGCCCCCCATGAACACTGAAGCTTTCTTT
TRBV12-3/TRBV12-4	NA	TRBJ1-1	NA	CASSRSGTAITEAFF	TGTGCCAGCAGTCGCAGTGGCACAGCTATCACTGAAGCTTTCTTT
TRBV11-2	TRBD2	TRBJ2-3	NA	CASRKFGGALDTQYF	TGTGCCAGCAGAAAATTCGGGGGGGCCCTAGATACGCAGTATTTT
TRBV2	NA	TRBJ2-5	NA	CASSLGLATETQYF	TGTGCCAGCAGTCTCGGTCTAGCGACAGAGACCCAGTACTTC
TRBV4-1	TRBD2	TRBJ2-4	NA	CASSQNSGGGNKNIQYF	TGCGCCAGCAGCCAGAATTCCGGGGGGGGCAACAAAAACATTCAGTACTTC
TRBV20-1	NA	TRBJ2-1	NA	CSASPLGRSLYNEQFF	TGCAGTGCTAGCCCCCTAGGGCGGTCTCTCTACAATGAGCAGTTCTTC
TRBV7-9	TRBD2	TRBJ2-1	few	CASSHGTSGRALISYNEQFF	TGTGCCAGCAGCCACGGGACTAGCGGGAGGGCCCTAATATCGTACAATGAGCAGTTCTTC
TRBV9	NA	TRBJ2-1	NA	CASSATSGPNEQFF	TGTGCCAGCAGCGCCACTTCTGGCCCGAATGAGCAGTTCTTC
TRBV3-1	TRBD2	TRBJ2-2	NA	CASSRRGNANTGELFF	TGTGCCAGCAGCAGGCGGGGGAACGCGAACACCGGGGAGCTGTTTTTT
TRBV7-7	TRBD2	TRBJ2-1	NA	CASSSGPGLQQFF	TGTGCTAGCAGCTCCGGACCGGGACTACAGCAGTTCTTC
TRBV5-1	NA	TRBJ2-3	few	CASSLASPNTQYF	TGCGCCAGCAGCTTGGCGAGTCCAAATACGCAGTATTTT